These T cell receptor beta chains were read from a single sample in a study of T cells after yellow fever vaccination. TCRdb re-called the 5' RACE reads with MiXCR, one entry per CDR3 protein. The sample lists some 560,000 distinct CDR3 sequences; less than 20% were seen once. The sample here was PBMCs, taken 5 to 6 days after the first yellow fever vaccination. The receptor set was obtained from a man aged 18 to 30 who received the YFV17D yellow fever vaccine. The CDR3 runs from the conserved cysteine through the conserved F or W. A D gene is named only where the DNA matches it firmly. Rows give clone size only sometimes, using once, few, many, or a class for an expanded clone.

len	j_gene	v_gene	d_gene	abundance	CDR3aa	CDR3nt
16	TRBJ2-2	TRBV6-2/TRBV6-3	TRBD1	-	CASSPGQGGSHGELFF	TGTGCCAGCAGTCCCGGACAGGGAGGCTCTCACGGGGAGCTGTTTTTT
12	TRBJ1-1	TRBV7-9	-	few	CASSPGQHEAFF	TGTGCCAGCAGCCCAGGACAGCATGAAGCTTTCTTT
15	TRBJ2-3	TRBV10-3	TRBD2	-	CAIRWTSGGADTQYF	TGTGCCATCCGCTGGACTAGCGGGGGTGCAGATACGCAGTATTTT
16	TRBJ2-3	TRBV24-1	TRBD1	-	CATSGGPGQSTDTQYF	TGTGCCACCAGTGGGGGCCCGGGACAGAGCACAGATACGCAGTATTTT
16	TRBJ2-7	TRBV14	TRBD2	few	CASSQGVRRGDYEQYF	TGTGCCAGCAGCCAGGGGGTGCGGCGGGGGGATTACGAGCAGTACTTC
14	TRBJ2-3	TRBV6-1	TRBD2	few	CASRVAGGADTQYF	TGTGCCAGCAGGGTAGCGGGGGGGGCAGATACGCAGTATTTT
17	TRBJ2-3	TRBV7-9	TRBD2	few	CASSRTSGVEGTDTQYF	TGTGCCAGCAGCCGGACTAGCGGGGTTGAGGGCACAGATACGCAGTATTTT
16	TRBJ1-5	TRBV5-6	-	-	CASSLFEQGRGQPQHF	TGTGCCAGCAGCCTATTCGAACAGGGACGGGGTCAGCCCCAGCATTTT
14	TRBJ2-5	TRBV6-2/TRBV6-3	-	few	CASSYLRSRETQYF	TGTGCCAGCAGTTACCTACGATCGAGGGAGACCCAGTACTTC
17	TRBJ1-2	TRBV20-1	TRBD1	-	CSARGEQGQSTPYGYTF	TGCAGTGCTAGAGGGGAACAGGGACAGTCAACTCCCTATGGCTACACCTTC
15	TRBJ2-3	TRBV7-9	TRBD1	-	CASSSTGGNTDTQYF	TGTGCCAGCAGCTCGACAGGGGGCAACACAGATACGCAGTATTTT
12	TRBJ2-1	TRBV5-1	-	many	CASRRVNNEQFF	TGCGCCAGCCGGAGGGTTAACAATGAGCAGTTCTTC
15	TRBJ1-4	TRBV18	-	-	CASSLSLATNEKLFF	TGTGCCAGCTCACTCAGTCTTGCAACTAATGAAAAACTGTTTTTT
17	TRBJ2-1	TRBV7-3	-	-	CASSSLSGTGTYNEQFF	TGTGCCAGCAGCTCCCTGTCCGGGACGGGGACATACAATGAGCAGTTCTTC
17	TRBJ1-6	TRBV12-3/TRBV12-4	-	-	CASSGRGANSYNSPLHF	TGTGCCAGCAGCGGAAGAGGGGCGAACTCCTATAATTCACCCCTCCACTTT
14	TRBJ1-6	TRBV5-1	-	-	CASSREGYNSPLHF	TGCGCCAGCAGCAGGGAGGGATACAATTCACCCCTCCACTTT
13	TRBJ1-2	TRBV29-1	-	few	CSVVGGTNYGYTF	TGCAGCGTTGTCGGTGGCACCAACTATGGCTACACCTTC
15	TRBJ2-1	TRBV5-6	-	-	CASSLDARGWNEQFF	TGTGCCAGCAGCTTGGACGCTCGGGGGTGGAATGAGCAGTTCTTC
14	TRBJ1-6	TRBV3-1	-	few	CASSQDTLTSPLHF	TGTGCCAGCAGCCAAGATACCCTCACGTCACCCCTCCACTTT
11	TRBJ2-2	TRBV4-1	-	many	CASSLGRELFF	TGCGCCAGCAGCCTGGGGAGGGAGCTGTTTTTT
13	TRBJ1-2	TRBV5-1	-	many	CASSSGTLGGYTF	TGCGCCAGCAGCTCCGGGACCCTAGGTGGCTACACCTTC
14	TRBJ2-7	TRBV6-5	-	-	CASNYQTDSYEQYF	TGTGCCAGCAATTATCAGACGGACTCCTACGAGCAGTACTTC
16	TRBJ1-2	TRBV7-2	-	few	CASSLYSNVFNYGYTF	TGTGCCAGCAGCTTATATTCGAACGTTTTTAACTATGGCTACACCTTC
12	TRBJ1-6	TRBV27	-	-	CASRSTGLGLHF	TGTGCCAGCAGATCGACAGGTCTCGGCCTCCACTTT
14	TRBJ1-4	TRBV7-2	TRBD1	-	CASSTGQGIGKLFF	TGTGCCAGCAGCACGGGACAGGGTATCGGAAAACTGTTTTTT
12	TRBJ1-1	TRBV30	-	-	CAWDSQGTEAFF	TGTGCCTGGGACTCCCAGGGCACTGAAGCTTTCTTT
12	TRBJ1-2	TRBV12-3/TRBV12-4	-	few	CASSGQRGGYTF	TGTGCCAGCAGTGGACAGAGGGGAGGCTACACCTTC